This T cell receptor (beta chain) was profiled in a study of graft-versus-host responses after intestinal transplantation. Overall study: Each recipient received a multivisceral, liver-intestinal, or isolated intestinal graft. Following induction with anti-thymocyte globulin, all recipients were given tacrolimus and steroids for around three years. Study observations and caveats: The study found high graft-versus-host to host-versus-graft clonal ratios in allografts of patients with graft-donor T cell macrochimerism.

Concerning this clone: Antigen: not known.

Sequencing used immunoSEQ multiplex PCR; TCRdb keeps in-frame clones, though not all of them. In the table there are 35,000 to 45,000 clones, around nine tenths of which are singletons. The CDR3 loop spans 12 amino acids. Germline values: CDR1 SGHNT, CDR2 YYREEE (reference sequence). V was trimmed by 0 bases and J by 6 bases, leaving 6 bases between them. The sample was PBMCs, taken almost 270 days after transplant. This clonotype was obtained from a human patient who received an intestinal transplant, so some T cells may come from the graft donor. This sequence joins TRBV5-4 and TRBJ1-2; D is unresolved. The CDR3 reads CASSLVGDGYTF. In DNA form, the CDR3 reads TGTGCCAGCAGCTTGGTGGGTGATGGCTACACCTTC. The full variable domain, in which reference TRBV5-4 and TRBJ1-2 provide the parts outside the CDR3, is ETGVTQSPTHLIKTRGQQVTLRCSSQSGHNTVSWYQQALGQGPQFIFQYYREEENGRGNFPPRFSGLQFPNYSSELNVNALELDDSALYLCASSLVGDGYTFGSGTRLTVV.